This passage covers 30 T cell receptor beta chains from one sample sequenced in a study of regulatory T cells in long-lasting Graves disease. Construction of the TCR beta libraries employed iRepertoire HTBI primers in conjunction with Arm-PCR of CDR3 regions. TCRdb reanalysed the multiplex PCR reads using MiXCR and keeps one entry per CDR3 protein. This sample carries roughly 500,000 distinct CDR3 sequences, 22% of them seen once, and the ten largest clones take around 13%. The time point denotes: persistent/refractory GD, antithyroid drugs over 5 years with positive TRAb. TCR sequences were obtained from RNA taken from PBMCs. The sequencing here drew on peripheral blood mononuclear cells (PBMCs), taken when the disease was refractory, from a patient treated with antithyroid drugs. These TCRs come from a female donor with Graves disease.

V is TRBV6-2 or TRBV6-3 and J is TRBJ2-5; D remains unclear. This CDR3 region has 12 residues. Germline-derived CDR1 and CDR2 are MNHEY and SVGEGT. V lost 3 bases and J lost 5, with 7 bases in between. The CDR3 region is CASSYDGETQYF. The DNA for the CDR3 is TGTGCCAGCAGTTATGACGGGGAGACCCAGTACTTC.

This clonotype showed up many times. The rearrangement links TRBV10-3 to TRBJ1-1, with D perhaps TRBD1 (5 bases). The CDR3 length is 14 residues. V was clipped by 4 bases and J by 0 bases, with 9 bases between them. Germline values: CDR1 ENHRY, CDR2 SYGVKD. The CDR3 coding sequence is TGTGCCATCAGTGCTGGGACGTTGAACACTGAAGCTTTCTTT. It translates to CAISAGTLNTEAFF.

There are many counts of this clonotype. The CDR3 DNA follows: TGTGCCAGCAGTTACTCCAATCTCCCGGAGGGGGCTAATGAAAAACTGTTTTTT. Translating it yields CASSYSNLPEGANEKLFF. J is TRBJ1-4 and V is TRBV6-2 or TRBV6-3; D is possibly TRBD1 (6 bases). V lost 0 bases, J lost 3 bases, and 17 bases lay in between. Germline V lookup: CDR1 MNHEY, CDR2 SVGEGT. The CDR3 extends over 18 amino acids.

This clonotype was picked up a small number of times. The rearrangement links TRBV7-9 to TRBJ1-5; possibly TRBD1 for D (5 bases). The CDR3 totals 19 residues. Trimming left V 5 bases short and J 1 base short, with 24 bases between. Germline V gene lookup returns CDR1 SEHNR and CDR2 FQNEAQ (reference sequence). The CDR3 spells CASSARAGAPFWSNQPQHF. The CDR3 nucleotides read TGTGCCAGCAGCGCACGAGCCGGGGCTCCCTTCTGGAGCAATCAGCCCCAGCATTTT.

The CDR3 is CASNRGRPGDSPLHF. DNA of the CDR3: TGTGCCAGCAACCGGGGACGGCCCGGGGATTCACCCCTCCACTTT. The gene calls are TRBV7-2 and TRBJ1-6, with a tentative D call TRBD1 (5 bases). Germline V gene sequence: CDR1 SGHTA, CDR2 FQGNSA. The CDR3 loop spans 15 amino acids. V lost 7 bases and J 8 bases, leaving 18 bases between the germline ends.

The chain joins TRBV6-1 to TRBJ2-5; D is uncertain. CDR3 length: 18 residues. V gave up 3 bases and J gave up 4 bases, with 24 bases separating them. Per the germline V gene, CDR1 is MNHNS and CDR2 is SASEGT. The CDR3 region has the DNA TGTGCCAGCAGTGACCATTCTCCCCTCGAGCTCTCGGTAGAGACCCAGTACTTC. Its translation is CASSDHSPLELSVETQYF.

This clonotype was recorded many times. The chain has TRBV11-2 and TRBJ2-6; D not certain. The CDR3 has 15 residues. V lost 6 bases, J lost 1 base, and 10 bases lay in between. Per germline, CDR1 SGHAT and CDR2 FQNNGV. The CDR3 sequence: CASRSPRSGANVLTF. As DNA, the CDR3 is TGTGCCAGCAGGTCCCCAAGGTCTGGGGCCAACGTCCTGACTTTC.

For the CDR3, the DNA is TGTGCCTGGAGTGTACGAGAGGATGGGACTGAAGCTTTCTTT. Protein: CAWSVREDGTEAFF. This chain uses TRBV30 with TRBJ1-1; D is uncertain. Trimming cost V 0 bases and J 5 bases, with 13 bases left between them. The CDR3 loop spans 14 amino acids. The V gene's germline CDR1 is GTSNPN and CDR2 SVGIG (reference sequence).

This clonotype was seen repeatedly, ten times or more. In DNA form, the CDR3 reads TGTGCCAGCAAGTTTGAGGGATCTGGAAACACCATATATTTT. Translated: CASKFEGSGNTIYF. This sequence joins TRBV27 and TRBJ1-3; D gene uncertain. CDR1 and CDR2 (germline): MNHEY, SMNVEV (reference sequence). The CDR3 has 14 amino acids. The V gene lost 7 bases and the J gene lost 1 base, with 11 bases spanning the gap.

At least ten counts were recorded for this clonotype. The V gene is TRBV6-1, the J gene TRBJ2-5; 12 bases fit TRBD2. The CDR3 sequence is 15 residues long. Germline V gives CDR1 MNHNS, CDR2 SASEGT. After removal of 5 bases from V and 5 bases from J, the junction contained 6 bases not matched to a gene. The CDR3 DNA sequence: TGTGCCAGCAGTAAGACTAGCGGGGGCGCGGAGACCCAGTACTTC. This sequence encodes CASSKTSGGAETQYF.

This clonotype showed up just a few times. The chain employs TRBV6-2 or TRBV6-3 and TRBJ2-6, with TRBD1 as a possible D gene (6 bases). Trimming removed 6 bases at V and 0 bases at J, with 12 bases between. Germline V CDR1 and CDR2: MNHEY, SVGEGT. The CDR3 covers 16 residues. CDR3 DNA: TGTGCCAGCAGCCAGGGACAAATCTCTGGGGCCAACGTCCTGACTTTC. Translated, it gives CASSQGQISGANVLTF.

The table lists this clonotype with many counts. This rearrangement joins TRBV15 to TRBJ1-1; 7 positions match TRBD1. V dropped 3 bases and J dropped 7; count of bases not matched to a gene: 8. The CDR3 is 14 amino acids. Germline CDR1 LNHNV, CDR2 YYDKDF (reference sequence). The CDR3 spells CATSRVGQGGEAFF. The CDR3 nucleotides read TGTGCCACCAGCAGGGTGGGCCAGGGGGGTGAAGCTTTCTTT.

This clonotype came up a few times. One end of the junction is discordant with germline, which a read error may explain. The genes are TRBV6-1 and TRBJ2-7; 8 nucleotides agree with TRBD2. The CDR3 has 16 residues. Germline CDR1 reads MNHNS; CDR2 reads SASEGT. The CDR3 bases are TGTGCCAGCAATGAATGGGGCGGGGGGAGCTCCTACGAGCAGTACTTC. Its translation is CASNEWGGGSSYEQYF.

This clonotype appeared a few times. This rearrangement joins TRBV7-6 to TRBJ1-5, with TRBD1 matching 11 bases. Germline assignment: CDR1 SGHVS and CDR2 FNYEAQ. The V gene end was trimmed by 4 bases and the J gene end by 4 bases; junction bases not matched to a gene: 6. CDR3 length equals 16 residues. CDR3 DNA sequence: TGTGCCAGCAGCTCAGGGACAGGGGGTTGGAATCAGCCCCAGCATTTT. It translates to CASSSGTGGWNQPQHF.

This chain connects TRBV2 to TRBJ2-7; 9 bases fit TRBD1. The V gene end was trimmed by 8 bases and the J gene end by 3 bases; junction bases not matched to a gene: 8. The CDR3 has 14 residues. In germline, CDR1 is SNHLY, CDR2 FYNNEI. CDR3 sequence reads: CASSGQGPIYEQYF. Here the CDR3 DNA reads TGTGCCAGCTCGGGACAGGGACCCATCTACGAGCAGTACTTC.

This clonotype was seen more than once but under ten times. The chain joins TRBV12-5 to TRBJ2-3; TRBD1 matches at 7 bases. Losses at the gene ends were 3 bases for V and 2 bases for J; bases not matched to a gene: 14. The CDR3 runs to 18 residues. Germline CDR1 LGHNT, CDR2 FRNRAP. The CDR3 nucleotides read TGTGCTAGTGGTTTAGGAAGTAGACGGGACAGATTCACAGATACGCAGTATTTT. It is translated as CASGLGSRRDRFTDTQYF.

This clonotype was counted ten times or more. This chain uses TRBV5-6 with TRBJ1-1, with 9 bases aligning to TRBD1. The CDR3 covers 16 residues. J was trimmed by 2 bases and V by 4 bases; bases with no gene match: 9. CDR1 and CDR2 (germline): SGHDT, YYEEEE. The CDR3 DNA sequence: TGTGCCAGCAGCCGTCTAAGGGACAGGGATAACACTGAAGCTTTCTTT. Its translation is CASSRLRDRDNTEAFF.

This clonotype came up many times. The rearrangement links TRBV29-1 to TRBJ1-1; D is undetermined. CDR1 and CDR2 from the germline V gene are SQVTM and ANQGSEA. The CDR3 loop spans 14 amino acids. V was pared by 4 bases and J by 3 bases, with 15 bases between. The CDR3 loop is CSVVGSGRYTEAFF. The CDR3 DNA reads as TGCAGCGTTGTTGGTTCTGGACGGTACACTGAAGCTTTCTTT.

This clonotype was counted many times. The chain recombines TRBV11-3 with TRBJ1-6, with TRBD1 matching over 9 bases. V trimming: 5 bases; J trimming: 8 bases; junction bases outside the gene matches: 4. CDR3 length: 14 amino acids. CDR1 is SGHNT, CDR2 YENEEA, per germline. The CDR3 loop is CASSATGGDSPLHF. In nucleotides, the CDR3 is TGTGCCAGCAGCGCAACAGGGGGCGATTCACCCCTCCACTTT.

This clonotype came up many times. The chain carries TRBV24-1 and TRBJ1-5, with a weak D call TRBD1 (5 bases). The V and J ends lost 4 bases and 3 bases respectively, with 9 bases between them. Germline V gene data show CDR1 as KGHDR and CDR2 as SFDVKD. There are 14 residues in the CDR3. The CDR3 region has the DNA TGTGCCACCAGTGAGCAGGGAGACAATCAGCCCCAGCATTTT. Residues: CATSEQGDNQPQHF.

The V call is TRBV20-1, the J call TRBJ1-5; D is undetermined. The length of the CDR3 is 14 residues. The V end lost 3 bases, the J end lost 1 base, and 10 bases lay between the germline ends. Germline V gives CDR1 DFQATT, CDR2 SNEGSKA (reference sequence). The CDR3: CSASPGNSNQPQHF. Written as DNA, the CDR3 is TGCAGTGCTAGTCCGGGAAACAGCAATCAGCCCCAGCATTTT.

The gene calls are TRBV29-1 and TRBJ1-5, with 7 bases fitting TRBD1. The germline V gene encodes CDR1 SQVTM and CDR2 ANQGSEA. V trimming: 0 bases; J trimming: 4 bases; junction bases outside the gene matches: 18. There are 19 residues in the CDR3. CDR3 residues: CSVEDHRTRGRGGNQPQHF. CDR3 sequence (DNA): TGCAGCGTTGAAGATCATCGGACGAGGGGGCGAGGAGGTAATCAGCCCCAGCATTTT.

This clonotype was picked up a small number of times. CDR3 in amino acids: CASSQVLAGGKETQYF. The CDR3 nucleotides are TGTGCCAGCAGCCAAGTTCTAGCGGGAGGTAAAGAGACCCAGTACTTC. The rearrangement uses TRBV14 and TRBJ2-5; TRBD2 aligns across 11 bases. The CDR3 is 16 amino acids. V was pared by 1 base and J by 3 bases, with 4 bases of the junction left unmatched. Germline V gene data show CDR1 as SGHDN and CDR2 as FVKESK.

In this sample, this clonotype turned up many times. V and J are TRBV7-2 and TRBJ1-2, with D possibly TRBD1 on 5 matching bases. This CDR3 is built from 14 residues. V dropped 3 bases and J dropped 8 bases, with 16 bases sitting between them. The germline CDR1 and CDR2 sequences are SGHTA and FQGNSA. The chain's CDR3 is CASSFGGRTLGYTF. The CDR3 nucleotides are TGTGCCAGCAGCTTTGGGGGACGGACCTTGGGCTACACCTTC.

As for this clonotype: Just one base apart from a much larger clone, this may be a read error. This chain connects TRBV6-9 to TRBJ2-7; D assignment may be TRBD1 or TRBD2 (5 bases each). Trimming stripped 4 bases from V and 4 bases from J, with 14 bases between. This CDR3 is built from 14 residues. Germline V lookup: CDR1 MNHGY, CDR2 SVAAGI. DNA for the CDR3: TGTGCCAGCAGTTTCCTGGGGGTTCAGTACGAGCAGTACTTC. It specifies CASSFLGVQYEQYF.

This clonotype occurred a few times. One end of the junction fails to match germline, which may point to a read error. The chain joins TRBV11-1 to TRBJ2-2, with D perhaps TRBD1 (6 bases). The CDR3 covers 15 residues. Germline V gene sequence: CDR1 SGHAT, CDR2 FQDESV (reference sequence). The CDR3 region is CASSQGTPNTRELFF. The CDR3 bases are TGTGCCAGCAGCCAAGGGACACCGAACACCAGGGAGCTGTTTTTT.

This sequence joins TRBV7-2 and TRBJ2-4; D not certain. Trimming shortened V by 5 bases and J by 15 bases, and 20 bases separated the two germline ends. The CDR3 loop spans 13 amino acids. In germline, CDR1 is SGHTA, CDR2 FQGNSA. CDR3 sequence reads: CASSRLLSRERYF. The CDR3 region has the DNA TGTGCCAGCAGCCGGCTCTTGTCCCGAGAACGGTACTTC. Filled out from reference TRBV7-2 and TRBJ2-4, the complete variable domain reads GAGVSQSPSNKVTEKGKDVELRCDPISGHTALYWYRQSLGQGLEFLIYFQGNSAPDKSGLPSDRFSAERTGGSVSTLTIQRTQQEDSAVYLCASSRLLSRERYFGAGTRLSVL.

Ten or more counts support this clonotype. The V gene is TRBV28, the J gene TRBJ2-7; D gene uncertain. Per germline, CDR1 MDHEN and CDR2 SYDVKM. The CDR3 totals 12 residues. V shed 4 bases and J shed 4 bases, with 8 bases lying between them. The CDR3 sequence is CASSSEIYEQYF. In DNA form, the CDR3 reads TGTGCCAGCAGTTCCGAAATATACGAGCAGTACTTC.

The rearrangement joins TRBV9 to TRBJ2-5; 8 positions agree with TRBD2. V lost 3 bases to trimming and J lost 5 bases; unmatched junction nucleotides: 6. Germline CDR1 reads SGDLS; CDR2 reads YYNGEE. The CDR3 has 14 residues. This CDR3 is CASSAGGSRETQYF. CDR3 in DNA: TGTGCCAGCAGCGCGGGGGGGTCGAGGGAGACCCAGTACTTC.

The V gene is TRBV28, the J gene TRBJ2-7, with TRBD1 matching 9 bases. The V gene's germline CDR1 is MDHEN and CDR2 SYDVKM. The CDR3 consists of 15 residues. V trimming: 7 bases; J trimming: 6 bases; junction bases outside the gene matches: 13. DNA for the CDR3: TGTGCCAGCACCACAGCGGGGACAGGGAAGCGCGAGCAGTACTTC. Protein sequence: CASTTAGTGKREQYF.